This T cell receptor beta chain was retrieved from a study of OX40 agonist ivuxolimab in advanced cancers. Study at large: Treatment of patients was with ivuxolimab, an agonistic anti-OX40 (CD134) antibody. Study-wide findings and caveats: Clonal expansion was seen in CD4+ and CD8+ blood T cells by week 6 at 0.1 to 3.0 mg/kg. More expanded clones were found, on average, in CD8+ than in CD4+ T cells.

A history of autoimmune disease or systemic immunosuppression excluded patients. V shed 10 bases, J shed 2 bases, and the junction held 3 bases outside the gene matches. The CDR3 is made up of 13 amino acids. CDR1 is SNHLY and CDR2 is FYNNEI in the germline V gene. Of note for this clone: Its antigen is unknown.

TCRdb keeps only in-frame clones here, not all; method: immunoSEQ multiplex PCR. This sample has tens of thousands of clones, with around 87% found just once. The source of this sequence is an adult with an advanced solid tumor such as melanoma, head and neck, liver or kidney cancer. The sample here was CD4+ or CD8+ T cells sorted from blood, taken in a trial of the OX40 agonist ivuxolimab. This sequence joins TRBV2 and TRBJ2-5; 11 bases align to TRBD2. The CDR3 loop reads CATSSGGQETQYF. The CDR3 DNA is TGTGCCACATCTAGCGGGGGGCAAGAGACCCAGTACTTC.